The rows below give T cell receptor beta chains drawn from one sample of a study of T cell responses to AZD1222 COVID-19 vaccine. Assay: immunoSEQ multiplex PCR; the TCRdb copy retains only in-frame clones and omits some. The profile shows 100,000 to 150,000 clones, 75% to 90% of them singletons. The specimen comprised peripheral blood, sampled on day 0 of AZD1222 vaccination. Every receptor here comes from an adult in good health. Both conserved end residues are part of each CDR3. The order of the fields is D gene, V gene, clone size, J gene, CDR3 DNA, CDR3 protein. D genes are given only for firm matches. Part of the rows lack a size; the others show once, few, many or a class for expanded clones.

>.|TRBV6-5|.|TRBJ1-1
TGTGCCAGCAAGCTCAGGGCAAAGAACACTGAAGCTTTCTTT
CASKLRAKNTEAFF
>TRBD1|TRBV2|.|TRBJ1-5
TGTGCCAGCAACGGACAGGGCAATCAGCCCCAGCATTTT
CASNGQGNQPQHF
>.|TRBV9|.|TRBJ2-5
TGTGCCAGCAGCCCGATGGACGGGAAAGAGACCCAGTACTTC
CASSPMDGKETQYF
>.|TRBV4-1|.|TRBJ1-1
TGCGCCAGCAGCCAAGCTCCTTTTGGGGCTAAAGAAGCTTTCTTT
CASSQAPFGAKEAFF
>.|TRBV19|.|TRBJ2-7
TGTGCCAGTAGTATACTGGTCGCCTACGAGCAGTACTTC
CASSILVAYEQYF
>TRBD2|TRBV27|.|TRBJ2-1
TGTGCCAGCAGCCGGGGGGTTGAAGGGGTCAATGAGCAGTTCTTC
CASSRGVEGVNEQFF
>TRBD1|TRBV7-9|.|TRBJ1-5
TGTGCCAGCAGCTTAGGGCATCGGGACAGCGCCGGCAATCAGCCCCAGCATTTT
CASSLGHRDSAGNQPQHF
>.|TRBV15|.|TRBJ1-5
TGTGCCACCAGCACTAGGACAGACAATCAGCCCCAGCATTTT
CATSTRTDNQPQHF
>TRBD2|TRBV9|.|TRBJ2-7
TGTGCCAGCAGCGTAGGTTCTCTAGCGGGGGGCTTTGCCTACGAGCAGTACTTC
CASSVGSLAGGFAYEQYF
>.|TRBV30|.|TRBJ2-5
TGTGCCTGGAGGAGGGGCAGCGAGGCGACCCAGTACTTC
CAWRRGSEATQYF
>.|TRBV19|.|TRBJ2-2
TGTGCCAGTAGTATAGATCCCGGGGAGCTGTTTTTT
CASSIDPGELFF
>.|TRBV5-4|.|TRBJ1-2
TGTGCCAGCAGCTTGACAACGGGAAACTATGGCTACACCTTC
CASSLTTGNYGYTF
>.|TRBV18|.|TRBJ1-2
TGTGCCAGCTCACTTCGTTTGGGTGGCTACACCTTC
CASSLRLGGYTF
>TRBD1|TRBV6-2/TRBV6-3|.|TRBJ1-1
TGTGCCAGCAGTTACGGGACAGGTGAAGCTTTCTTT
CASSYGTGEAFF
>.|TRBV6-5|.|TRBJ1-6
TGTGCCAGCAGTTTACAGGTCTATAATTCACCCCTCCACTTT
CASSLQVYNSPLHF
>.|TRBV19|.|TRBJ1-1
TGTGCCAGTAGTATAAGACCAGGTACTGAAGCTTTCTTT
CASSIRPGTEAFF
>.|TRBV6-5|.|TRBJ2-7
TGTGCCAGCAGTTCACAGTCCTACGAGCAGTACTTC
CASSSQSYEQYF
>TRBD2|TRBV10-2|.|TRBJ2-5
TGCGCCAGCAGTGGGGCTTGGGAGGGAATGACCCAGTACTTC
CASSGAWEGMTQYF
>.|TRBV4-3|few|TRBJ1-3
TGCGCCAGCAGCCAAGATCGAGGCTTTGGAAACACCATATATTTT
CASSQDRGFGNTIYF
>.|TRBV6-5|.|TRBJ2-6
TGTGCCAGCAGTTACTCGGTCGGCTCTGGGGCCAACGTCCTGACTTTC
CASSYSVGSGANVLTF
>TRBD1|TRBV2|.|TRBJ1-2
TGTGCCAGCAGGGACAGGGATGGCTACACCTTC
CASRDRDGYTF
>.|TRBV5-1|.|TRBJ1-1
TGCGCCAGCAGCTTGGGGGGGACTAAGAAAACTAACACTGAAGCTTTCTTT
CASSLGGTKKTNTEAFF
>.|TRBV7-2|.|TRBJ2-7
TGTGCCAGCAGCTTACCGGAGAGCTCCTACGAGCAGTACTTC
CASSLPESSYEQYF
>TRBD1|TRBV9|.|TRBJ1-2
TGTGCCAGCAGCGCCGGCGGACAGGGGCTAACCTATGGCTACACCTTC
CASSAGGQGLTYGYTF
>TRBD1|TRBV14|.|TRBJ1-2
TGTGCCAGCAGCGAAGGACAGGGTATCGGATATGGCTACACCTTC
CASSEGQGIGYGYTF
>TRBD1|TRBV2|.|TRBJ1-2
TGTGCCATCGGACAGGGGGTTGGTGGCTACACCTTC
CAIGQGVGGYTF
>.|TRBV6-4|.|TRBJ2-5
TGTGCCAGCAGCCAACATCGTGGGGAGACCCAGTACTTC
CASSQHRGETQYF
>.|TRBV24-1|.|TRBJ1-2
TGTGCCACCAGTGATAACGACCGACACTATGGCTACACCTTC
CATSDNDRHYGYTF
>.|TRBV11-2|.|TRBJ2-5
TGTGCCAGCAGCTCCGGGACTGCTCAAGAGACCCAGTACTTC
CASSSGTAQETQYF
>TRBD1|TRBV30|.|TRBJ1-2
TGTGCCTGGAGTGTACGGGGGACAGGGAGAGACTATGGCTACACCTTC
CAWSVRGTGRDYGYTF
>.|TRBV7-2|.|TRBJ1-1
TGTGCCAGCAGCTTAGCGTGGGCAGGGGAAGCTTTCTTT
CASSLAWAGEAFF
>.|TRBV11-3|.|TRBJ1-1
TGTGCCAGCAGCTTCGGGGGGGATGACACTGAAGCTTTCTTT
CASSFGGDDTEAFF
>.|TRBV27|.|TRBJ2-3
TGTGCCAGCAGCTCGACAGTCACAGATACGCAGTATTTT
CASSSTVTDTQYF
>TRBD1|TRBV11-2|.|TRBJ2-4
TGTGCCAGCAGCTTAGATACAGGGGGCCGACCCGTGGCCAAAAACATTCAGTACTTC
CASSLDTGGRPVAKNIQYF
>TRBD1|TRBV2|.|TRBJ1-5
TGTGCCAGCCAAGACAGGGGCGTTTATAGCAATCAGCCCCAGCATTTT
CASQDRGVYSNQPQHF
>TRBD1|TRBV6-6|few|TRBJ1-1
TGTGCCAGCAGTCCCCGGAGAGGGGGGACAGGGTACACTGAAGCTTTCTTT
CASSPRRGGTGYTEAFF
>TRBD1|TRBV11-2|.|TRBJ1-2
TGTGCCAGCAGCTTTCCTCCCGACAGGGGGGGAGGCTACACCTTC
CASSFPPDRGGGYTF
>.|TRBV6-1|.|TRBJ1-5
TGTGCCAGCAGTGAATATCAGGGTCTGCCCCAGCATTTT
CASSEYQGLPQHF
>TRBD1|TRBV10-3|.|TRBJ2-7
TGTGCCATCAGCGTGGACAGGGCGATGACCTACGAGCAGTACTTC
CAISVDRAMTYEQYF
>.|TRBV5-4|.|TRBJ1-6
TGTGCCAGCAGCTTCGGGGGACCGAATTCACCCCTCCACTTT
CASSFGGPNSPLHF
>.|TRBV7-3|.|TRBJ2-2
TGTGCCAGCAGCCTCGAGGGGACCGGGGAGCTGTTTTTT
CASSLEGTGELFF
>TRBD2|TRBV5-1|.|TRBJ2-1
TGCGCCAGCAGCTGGGCCGGGGGGGCAGAGAATGAGCAGTTCTTC
CASSWAGGAENEQFF
>.|TRBV6-6|once|TRBJ1-5
TGTGCCAGCAGTTGGAGCGATCAGCCCCAGCATTTT
CASSWSDQPQHF
>TRBD1|TRBV7-9|few|TRBJ1-2
TGTGCCAGCACAGACAGGGGAGGGAGTGGCTACACCTTC
CASTDRGGSGYTF
>.|TRBV6-5|.|TRBJ2-3
TGTGCCAGCAGTTACGTTGCTTTGACAGATACGCAGTATTTT
CASSYVALTDTQYF
>.|TRBV19|.|TRBJ1-5
TGTGCCAGTAGTATCGGTGAAGGGGTTCAGCCCCAGCATTTT
CASSIGEGVQPQHF
>TRBD2|TRBV6-6|.|TRBJ2-3
TGTGCCAGCACTCTAGCGGGGGGCGATAGCACAGATACGCAGTATTTT
CASTLAGGDSTDTQYF
>.|TRBV7-2|few|TRBJ2-3
TGTGCCAGCAGCTTAGCAGCTGTTTCTAGCACAGATACGCAGTATTTT
CASSLAAVSSTDTQYF
>TRBD1|TRBV5-4|medium-sized|TRBJ2-7
TGTGCCAGCAGAGGGACAGGGCCTCCCGAGCAGTACTTC
CASRGTGPPEQYF
>.|TRBV18|.|TRBJ2-7
TGTGCCAGCTCACCGACTCAGGGCTACGAGCAGTACTTC
CASSPTQGYEQYF
>.|TRBV5-6|.|TRBJ2-7
TGTGCCAGCAGCCCCGAGGGCGGTACCTCCTACGAGCAGTACTTC
CASSPEGGTSYEQYF
>.|TRBV28|few|TRBJ1-2
TGTGCCAGTTATGCCTTGGGTGGCTACACCTTC
CASYALGGYTF
>TRBD1|TRBV7-2|.|TRBJ1-1
TGTGCCAGCAGCTGGGGCGGGACAGCGAACACTGAAGCTTTCTTT
CASSWGGTANTEAFF
>.|TRBV7-9|.|TRBJ2-1
TGTGCCAGCAGCCTGGGGGGTCCGCCCCACAATGAGCAGTTCTTC
CASSLGGPPHNEQFF
>.|TRBV2|medium-sized|TRBJ2-1
TGTGCCAGCAGGATTGCCCGCGTGGGCGGATCCTACAATGAGCAGTTCTTC
CASRIARVGGSYNEQFF